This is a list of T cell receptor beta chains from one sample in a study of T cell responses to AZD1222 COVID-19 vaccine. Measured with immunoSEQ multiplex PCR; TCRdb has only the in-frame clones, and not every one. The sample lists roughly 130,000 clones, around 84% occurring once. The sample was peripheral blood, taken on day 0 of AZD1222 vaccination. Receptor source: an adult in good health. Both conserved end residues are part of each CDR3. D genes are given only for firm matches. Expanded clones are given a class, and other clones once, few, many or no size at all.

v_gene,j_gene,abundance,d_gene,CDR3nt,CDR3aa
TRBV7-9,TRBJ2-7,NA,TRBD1,TGTGCCAGCAGCTTAGCCGGGACAGCGGCTTCCTACGAGCAGTACTTC,CASSLAGTAASYEQYF
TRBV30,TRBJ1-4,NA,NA,TGTGCCTGGAGTAGCAGCGGCGAAAAACTGTTTTTT,CAWSSSGEKLFF
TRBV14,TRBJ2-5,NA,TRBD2,TGTGCCAGCAGCCAAGATTGGACTAGCTGGGATCTCCAAGAGACCCAGTACTTC,CASSQDWTSWDLQETQYF
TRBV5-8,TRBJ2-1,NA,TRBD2,TGTGCCAGCAGCTCGCGGACTAGCGGGAGGCAGGATGAGCAGTTCTTC,CASSSRTSGRQDEQFF
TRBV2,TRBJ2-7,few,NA,TGTGCCAGCAGTGCCGGCAGGGTAGCTCCTGGCGAGCAGTACTTC,CASSAGRVAPGEQYF
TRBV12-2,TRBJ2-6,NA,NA,NA,CASRLVNWGRGANVLTF
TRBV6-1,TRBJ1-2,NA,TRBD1,TGTGCCAGCAGTGAAGGGACAGGGTCTAACTATGGCTACACCTTC,CASSEGTGSNYGYTF
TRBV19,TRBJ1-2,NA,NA,TGTGCCAGTATCAGGGGCGACTATGGCTACACCTTC,CASIRGDYGYTF
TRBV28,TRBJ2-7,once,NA,TGTGCCAGCAGTTTAATCGGGACATCACTCGGGCAGTACTTC,CASSLIGTSLGQYF
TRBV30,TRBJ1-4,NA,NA,TGTGCCTGGAGTGTTGGGGGTTCGGGGCGGGCAACTAATGAAAAACTGTTTTTT,CAWSVGGSGRATNEKLFF
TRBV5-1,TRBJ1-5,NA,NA,TGCGCCAGCAGCTTAGAGGCGAATCAGCCCCAGCATTTT,CASSLEANQPQHF
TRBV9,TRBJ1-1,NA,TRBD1,TGTGCCAGCAGCGCCGGGACAGGCTTCAACACTGAAGCTTTCTTT,CASSAGTGFNTEAFF
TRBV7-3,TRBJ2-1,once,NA,TGTGCCAGCAGCTTGCTCGACAGCAATGAGCAGTTCTTC,CASSLLDSNEQFF
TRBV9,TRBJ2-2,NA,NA,TGTGCCAGCAGGGACCGACAGGCGGGTACCGGGGAGCTGTTTTTT,CASRDRQAGTGELFF
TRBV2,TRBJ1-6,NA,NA,TGTGCCAGCAGTGTTTCACGGCAAGATAATTCACCCCTCCACTTT,CASSVSRQDNSPLHF
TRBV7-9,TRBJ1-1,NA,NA,TGTGCCAGCAGCTTAGTGGGTACCGACACTGAAGCTTTCTTT,CASSLVGTDTEAFF
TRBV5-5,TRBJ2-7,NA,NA,TGTGCCAGCAGCCTGGGGTTCGGCAGCTCCTACGAGCAGTACTTC,CASSLGFGSSYEQYF
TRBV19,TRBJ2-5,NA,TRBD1,TGTGCCAGTAGTAGACAGGGGGGTGAGGGAGAGACCCAGTACTTC,CASSRQGGEGETQYF
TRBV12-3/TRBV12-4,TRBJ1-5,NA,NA,TGTGCCAGCAGTTTAAACAGGGATCAGCCCCAGCATTTT,CASSLNRDQPQHF
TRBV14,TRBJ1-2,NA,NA,TGTGCCAGCAGCCCTGTAATGGGTTCTAACTATGGCTACACCTTC,CASSPVMGSNYGYTF
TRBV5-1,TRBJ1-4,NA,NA,TGCGCCAGCAGGGAACAGCCTGCAACTAATGAAAAACTGTTTTTT,CASREQPATNEKLFF
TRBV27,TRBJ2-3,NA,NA,TGTGCCGGTAACGGGATGGATACGCAGTATTTT,CAGNGMDTQYF
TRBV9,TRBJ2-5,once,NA,TGTGCCAGCAGCGTGAATCTAGACCAAGAGACCCAGTACTTC,CASSVNLDQETQYF
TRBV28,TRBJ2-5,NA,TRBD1,TGTGCCAGCAGAACCAGGGGGCTGGAGACCCAGTACTTC,CASRTRGLETQYF
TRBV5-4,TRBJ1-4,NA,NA,TGTGCCAGCAGCTTGTCCGGGTTGAATAAACTGTTTTTT,CASSLSGLNKLFF